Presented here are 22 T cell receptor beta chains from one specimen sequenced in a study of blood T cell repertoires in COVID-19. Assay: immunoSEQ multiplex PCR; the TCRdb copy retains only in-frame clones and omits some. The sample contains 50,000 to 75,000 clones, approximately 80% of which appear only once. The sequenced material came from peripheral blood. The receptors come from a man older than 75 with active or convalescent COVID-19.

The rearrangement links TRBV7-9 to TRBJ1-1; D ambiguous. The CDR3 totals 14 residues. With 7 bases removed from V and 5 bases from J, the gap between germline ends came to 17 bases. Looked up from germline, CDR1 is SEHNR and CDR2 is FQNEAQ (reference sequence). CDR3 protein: CASIAWGGLTEAFF. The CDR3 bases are TGTGCCAGCATCGCCTGGGGAGGCCTGACTGAAGCTTTCTTT.

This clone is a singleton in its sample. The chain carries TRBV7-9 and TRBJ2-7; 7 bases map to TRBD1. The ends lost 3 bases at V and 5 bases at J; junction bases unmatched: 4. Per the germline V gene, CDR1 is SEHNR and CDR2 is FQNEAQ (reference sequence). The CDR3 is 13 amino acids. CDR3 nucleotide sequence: TGTGCCAGCAGCTTCGACAGGGCCCACGAGCAGTACTTC. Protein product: CASSFDRAHEQYF.

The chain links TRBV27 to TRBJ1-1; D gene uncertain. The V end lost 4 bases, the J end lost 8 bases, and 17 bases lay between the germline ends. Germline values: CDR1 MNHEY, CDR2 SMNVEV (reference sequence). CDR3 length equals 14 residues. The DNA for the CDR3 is TGTGCCAGCAGTTCCCCGGAGGAAGGTCGCGAAGCTTTCTTT. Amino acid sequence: CASSSPEEGREAFF.

The CDR3 sequence is CASSLQGAREQYF. The CDR3, as DNA: TGTGCCAGCAGCCTACAGGGGGCCAGGGAGCAGTACTTC. The rearrangement uses TRBV7-2 and TRBJ2-7; 9 bases fit TRBD1. The CDR3 length is 13 residues. The trim removed 5 bases at V and 7 bases at J, leaving 6 bases unmatched. The germline V gene has CDR1 SGHTA and CDR2 FQGNSA.

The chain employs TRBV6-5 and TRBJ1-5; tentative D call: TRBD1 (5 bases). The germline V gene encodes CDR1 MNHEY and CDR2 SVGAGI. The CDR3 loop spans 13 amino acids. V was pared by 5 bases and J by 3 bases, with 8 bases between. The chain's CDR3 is CASSTGYNQPQHF. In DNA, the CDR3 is TGTGCCAGCAGTACAGGTTACAATCAGCCCCAGCATTTT.

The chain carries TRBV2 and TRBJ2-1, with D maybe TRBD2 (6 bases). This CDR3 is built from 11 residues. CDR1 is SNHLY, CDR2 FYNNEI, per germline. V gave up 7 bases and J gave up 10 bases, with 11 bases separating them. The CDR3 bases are TGTGCCAGCACGCGGGGACGGGAGCAGTTCTTC. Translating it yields CASTRGREQFF.

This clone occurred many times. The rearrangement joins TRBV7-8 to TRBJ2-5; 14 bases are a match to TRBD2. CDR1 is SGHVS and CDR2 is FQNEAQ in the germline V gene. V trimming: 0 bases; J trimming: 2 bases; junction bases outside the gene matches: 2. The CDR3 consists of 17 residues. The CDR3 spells CASSLAGLAGVQETQYF. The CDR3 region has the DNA TGTGCCAGCAGCTTAGCGGGACTAGCGGGAGTACAAGAGACCCAGTACTTC.

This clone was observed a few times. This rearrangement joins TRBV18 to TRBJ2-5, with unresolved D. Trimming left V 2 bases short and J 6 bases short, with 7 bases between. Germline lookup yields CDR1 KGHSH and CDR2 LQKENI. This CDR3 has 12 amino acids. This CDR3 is CASSPSRQTQYF. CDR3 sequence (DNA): TGTGCCAGCTCACCATCGCGTCAGACCCAGTACTTC.

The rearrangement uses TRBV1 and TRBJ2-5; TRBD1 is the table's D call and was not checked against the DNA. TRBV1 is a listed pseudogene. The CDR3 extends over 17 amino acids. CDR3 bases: TGCACCAGCAGCCAAGATTTGGGGGACAGGGGCTCAGAGACCCAGTACTTC. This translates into CTSSQDLGDRGSETQYF.

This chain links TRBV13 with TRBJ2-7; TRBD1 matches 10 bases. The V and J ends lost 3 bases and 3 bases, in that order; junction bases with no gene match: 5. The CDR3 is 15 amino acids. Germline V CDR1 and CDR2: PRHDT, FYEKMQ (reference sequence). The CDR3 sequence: CASSFHGTGVYEQYF. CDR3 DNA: TGTGCCAGCAGCTTCCACGGGACAGGGGTCTACGAGCAGTACTTC.

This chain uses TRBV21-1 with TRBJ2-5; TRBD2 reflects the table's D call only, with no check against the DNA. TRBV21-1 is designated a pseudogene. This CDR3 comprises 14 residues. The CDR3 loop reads CASSKGLPQETQYF. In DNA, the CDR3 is TGTGCCAGCAGCAAGGGACTGCCCCAAGAGACCCAGTACTTC.

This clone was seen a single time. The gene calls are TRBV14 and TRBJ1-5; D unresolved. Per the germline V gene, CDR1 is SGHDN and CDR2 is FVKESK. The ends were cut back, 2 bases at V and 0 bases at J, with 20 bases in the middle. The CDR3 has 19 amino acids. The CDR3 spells CASSQPYECQRDSNQPQHF. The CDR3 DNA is TGTGCCAGCAGCCAACCCTACGAGTGTCAGAGGGATAGCAATCAGCCCCAGCATTTT.

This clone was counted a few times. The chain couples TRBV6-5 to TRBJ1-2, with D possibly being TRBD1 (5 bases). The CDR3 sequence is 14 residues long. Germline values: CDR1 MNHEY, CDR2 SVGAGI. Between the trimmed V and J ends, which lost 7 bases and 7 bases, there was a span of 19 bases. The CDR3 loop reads CASTKGWQDGGYTF. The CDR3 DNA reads TGTGCCAGCACCAAGGGGTGGCAGGATGGTGGCTACACCTTC.

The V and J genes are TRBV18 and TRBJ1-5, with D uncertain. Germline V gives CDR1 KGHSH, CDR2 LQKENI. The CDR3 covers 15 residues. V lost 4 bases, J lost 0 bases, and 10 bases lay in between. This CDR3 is CASSLSRNSNQPQHF. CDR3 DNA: TGTGCCAGCTCACTGTCCAGAAATAGCAATCAGCCCCAGCATTTT.

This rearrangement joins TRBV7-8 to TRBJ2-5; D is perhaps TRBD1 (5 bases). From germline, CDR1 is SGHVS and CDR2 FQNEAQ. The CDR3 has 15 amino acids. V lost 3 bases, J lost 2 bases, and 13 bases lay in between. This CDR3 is CASSLGRALQETQYF. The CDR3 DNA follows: TGTGCCAGCAGCTTGGGCAGGGCTTTACAAGAGACCCAGTACTTC.

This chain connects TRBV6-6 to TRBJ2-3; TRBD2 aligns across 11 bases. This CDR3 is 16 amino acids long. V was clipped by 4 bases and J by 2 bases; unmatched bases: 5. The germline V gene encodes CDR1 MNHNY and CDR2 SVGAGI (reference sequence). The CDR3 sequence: CASSLFSGRVTDTQYF. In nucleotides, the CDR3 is TGTGCCAGCAGTTTATTTAGCGGGAGGGTCACAGATACGCAGTATTTT.

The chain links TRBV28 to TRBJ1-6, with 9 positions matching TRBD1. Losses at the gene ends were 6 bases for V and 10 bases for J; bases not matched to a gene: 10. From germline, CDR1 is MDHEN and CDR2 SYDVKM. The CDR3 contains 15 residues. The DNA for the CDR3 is TGTGCCAGCAGATCCCGGGACAGGGTAAACTCACCCCTCCACTTT. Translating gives CASRSRDRVNSPLHF.

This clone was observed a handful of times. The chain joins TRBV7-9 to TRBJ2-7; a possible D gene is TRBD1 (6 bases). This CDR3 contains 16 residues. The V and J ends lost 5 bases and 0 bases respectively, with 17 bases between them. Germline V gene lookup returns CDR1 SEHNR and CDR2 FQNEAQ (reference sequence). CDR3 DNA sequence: TGTGCCAGCAGCCACACCGGACAGTTACACTCCTACGAGCAGTACTTC. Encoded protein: CASSHTGQLHSYEQYF.

The CDR3 sequence: CASSRDRDQETQYF. DNA for the CDR3: TGTGCCAGCAGTCGTGACAGGGATCAGGAGACCCAGTACTTC. This chain uses TRBV2 with TRBJ2-5, with 7 bases identical to TRBD1. The CDR3 runs 14 residues. The junction had 8 bases not matched to a gene; V was cut back by 5 bases and J by 5 bases. Germline values: CDR1 SNHLY, CDR2 FYNNEI.

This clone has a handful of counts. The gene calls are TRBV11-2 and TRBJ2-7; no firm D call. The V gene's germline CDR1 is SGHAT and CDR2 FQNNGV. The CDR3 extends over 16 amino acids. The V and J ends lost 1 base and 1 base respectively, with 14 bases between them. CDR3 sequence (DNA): TGTGCCAGCAGCTTAGGGCCGAGGAACGGTTCCTACGAGCAGTACTTC. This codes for CASSLGPRNGSYEQYF.

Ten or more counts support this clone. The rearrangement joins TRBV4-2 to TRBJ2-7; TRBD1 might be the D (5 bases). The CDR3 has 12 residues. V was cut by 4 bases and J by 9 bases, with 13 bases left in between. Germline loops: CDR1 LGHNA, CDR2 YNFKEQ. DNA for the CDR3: TGTGCCAGCAGCCCTGACAGAGTCGGGCAGTACTTC. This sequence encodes CASSPDRVGQYF.

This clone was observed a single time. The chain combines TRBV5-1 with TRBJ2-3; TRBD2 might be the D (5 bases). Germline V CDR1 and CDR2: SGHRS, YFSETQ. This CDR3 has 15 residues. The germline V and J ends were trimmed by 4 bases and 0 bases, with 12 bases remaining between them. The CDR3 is CASSAGMESTDTQYF. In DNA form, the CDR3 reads TGCGCCAGCAGCGCCGGGATGGAAAGCACAGATACGCAGTATTTT. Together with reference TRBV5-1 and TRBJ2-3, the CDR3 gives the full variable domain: KAGVTQTPRYLIKTRGQQVTLSCSPISGHRSVSWYQQTPGQGLQFLFEYFSETQRNKGNFPGRFSGRQFSNSRSEMNVSTLELGDSALYLCASSAGMESTDTQYFGPGTRLTVL.